Below, one T cell receptor beta chain is given with its context. CD45RO negativity and positive selection for CCR7 defined naive CD8 cells, a population that excluded terminally differentiated effector memory CD45RA+ cells. Among the donors, all were Caucasian adults who lived in Nashville, Tennessee. These data belong to a study of shared clonotypes between healthy human individuals. Sequenced by immunoSEQ multiplex PCR; TCRdb stores in-frame clones only, minus some. The table includes about 650,000 clones, nearly 97% detected once. Germline CDR1 reads MNHEY; CDR2 reads SMNVEV (reference sequence). The CDR3 has 14 amino acids. V gave up 0 bases and J gave up 10 bases; unmatched junction bases: 5.

The sequencing input was naive CD8+ T cells sorted from blood. V and J are TRBV27 and TRBJ2-1; 8 bases match TRBD1. The source is a woman between 25 and 40 years old in good health. The DNA for the CDR3 is TGTGCCAGCAGTTTATCGACAGGGGTAAGCGAGCAGTTCTTC. It codes for CASSLSTGVSEQFF.